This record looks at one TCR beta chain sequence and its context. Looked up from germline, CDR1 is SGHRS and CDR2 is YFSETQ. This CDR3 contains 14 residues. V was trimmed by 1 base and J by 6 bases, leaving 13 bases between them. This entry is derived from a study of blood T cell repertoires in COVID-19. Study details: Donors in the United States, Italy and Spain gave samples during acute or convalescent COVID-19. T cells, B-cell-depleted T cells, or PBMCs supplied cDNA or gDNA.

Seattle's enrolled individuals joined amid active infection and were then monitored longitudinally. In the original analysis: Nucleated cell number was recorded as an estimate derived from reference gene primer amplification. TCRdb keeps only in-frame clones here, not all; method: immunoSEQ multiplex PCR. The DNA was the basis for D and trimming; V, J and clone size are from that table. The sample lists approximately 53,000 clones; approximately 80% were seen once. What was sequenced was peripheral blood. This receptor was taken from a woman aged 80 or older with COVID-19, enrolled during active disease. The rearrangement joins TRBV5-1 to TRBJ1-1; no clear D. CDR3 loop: CASSLRVGGAEAFF. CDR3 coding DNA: TGCGCCAGCAGCTTGAGGGTCGGAGGCGCTGAAGCTTTCTTT.